The sequence of this T cell receptor (beta chain) was determined in a study of CD8+ T cells in alopecia areata. The CDR3 has 14 residues. From germline, CDR1 is GTSNPN and CDR2 SVGIG (reference sequence). V was shortened by 4 bases and J by 11 bases, with 18 bases between the two germline ends. cDNA prepared by RNA extraction and subsequent reverse transcription served as the template for sequencing. Sequencing was performed with immunoSEQ multiplex PCR; in TCRdb, only in-frame clones are kept and a portion is missing. The sample contains 110,000 or so clones, approximately 58% of which appear only once.

V and J are TRBV30 and TRBJ1-6; D is perhaps TRBD1 (5 bases). The source material was CD4+ T cells sorted from blood. This receptor was taken from a human donor in good health. The CDR3 here is CAWTPGPGEAPLHF. The CDR3 nucleotides read TGTGCCTGGACCCCCGGCCCGGGGGAAGCACCCCTCCACTTT. The variable domain in full, completed from reference TRBV30 and TRBJ1-6, reads SQTIHQWPATLVQPVGSPLSLECTVEGTSNPNLYWYRQAAGRGLQLLFYSVGIGQISSEVPQNLSASRPQDRQFILSSKKLLLSDSGFYLCAWTPGPGEAPLHFGNGTRLTVT.